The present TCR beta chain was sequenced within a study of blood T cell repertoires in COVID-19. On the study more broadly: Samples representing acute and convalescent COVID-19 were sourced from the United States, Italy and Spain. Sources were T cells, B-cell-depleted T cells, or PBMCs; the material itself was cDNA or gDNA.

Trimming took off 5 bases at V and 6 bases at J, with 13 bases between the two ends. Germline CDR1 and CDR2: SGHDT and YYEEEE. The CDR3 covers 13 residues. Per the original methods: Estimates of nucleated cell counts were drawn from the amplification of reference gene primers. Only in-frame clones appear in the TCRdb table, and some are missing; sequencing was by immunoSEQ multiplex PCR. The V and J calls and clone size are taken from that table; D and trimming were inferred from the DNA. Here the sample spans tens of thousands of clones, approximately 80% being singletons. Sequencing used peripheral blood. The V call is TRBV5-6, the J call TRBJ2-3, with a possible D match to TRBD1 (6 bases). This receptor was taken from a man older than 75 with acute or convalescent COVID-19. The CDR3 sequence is CASSKQGSDTQYF. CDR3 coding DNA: TGTGCCAGCAGTAAACAGGGCTCGGATACGCAGTATTTT.